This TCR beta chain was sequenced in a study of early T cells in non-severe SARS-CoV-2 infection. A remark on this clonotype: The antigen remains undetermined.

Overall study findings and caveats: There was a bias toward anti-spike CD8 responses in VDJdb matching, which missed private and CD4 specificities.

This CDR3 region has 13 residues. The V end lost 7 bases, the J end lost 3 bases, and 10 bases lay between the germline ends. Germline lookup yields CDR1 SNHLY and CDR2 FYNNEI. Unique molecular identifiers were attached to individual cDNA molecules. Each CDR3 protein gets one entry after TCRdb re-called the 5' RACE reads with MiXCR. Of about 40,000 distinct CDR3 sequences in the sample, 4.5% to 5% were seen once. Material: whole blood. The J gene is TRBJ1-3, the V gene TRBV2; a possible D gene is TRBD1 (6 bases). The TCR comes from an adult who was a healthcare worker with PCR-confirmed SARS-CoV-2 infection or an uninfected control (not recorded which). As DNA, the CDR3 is TGTGCCAGCAAGGACAGAGTTGGAAACACCATATATTTT. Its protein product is CASKDRVGNTIYF.